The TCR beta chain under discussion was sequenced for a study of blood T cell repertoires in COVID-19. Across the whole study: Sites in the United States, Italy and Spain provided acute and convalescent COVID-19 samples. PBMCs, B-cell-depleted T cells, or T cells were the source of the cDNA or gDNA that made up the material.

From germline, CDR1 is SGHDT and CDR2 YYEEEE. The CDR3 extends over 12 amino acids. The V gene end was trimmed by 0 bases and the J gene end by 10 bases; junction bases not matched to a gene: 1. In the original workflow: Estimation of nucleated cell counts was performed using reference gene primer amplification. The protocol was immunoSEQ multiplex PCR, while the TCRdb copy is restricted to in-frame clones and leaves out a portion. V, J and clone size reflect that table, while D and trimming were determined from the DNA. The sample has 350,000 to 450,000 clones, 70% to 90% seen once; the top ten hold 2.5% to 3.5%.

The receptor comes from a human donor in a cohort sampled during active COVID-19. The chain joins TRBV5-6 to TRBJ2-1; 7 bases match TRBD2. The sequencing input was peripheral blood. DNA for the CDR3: TGTGCCAGCAGCTTGGCAGCGGGGGAGCAGTTCTTC. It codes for CASSLAAGEQFF.